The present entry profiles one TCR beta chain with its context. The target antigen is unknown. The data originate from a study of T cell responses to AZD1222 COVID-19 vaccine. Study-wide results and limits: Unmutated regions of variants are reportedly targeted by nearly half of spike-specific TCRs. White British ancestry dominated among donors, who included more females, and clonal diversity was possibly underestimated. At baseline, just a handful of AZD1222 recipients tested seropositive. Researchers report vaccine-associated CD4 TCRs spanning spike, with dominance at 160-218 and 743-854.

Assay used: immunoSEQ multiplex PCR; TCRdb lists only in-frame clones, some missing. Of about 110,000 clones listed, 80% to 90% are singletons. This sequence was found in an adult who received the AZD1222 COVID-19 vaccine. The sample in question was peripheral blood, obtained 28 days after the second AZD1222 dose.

DNA of the CDR3: TGTGCCAGGGTCGAGGGGAGGGGGAACACTGAAGCTTTCTTT. Protein product: CARVEGRGNTEAFF. This rearrangement joins TRBV2 to TRBJ1-1; weak D call: TRBD1 (5 bases). From germline, CDR1 is SNHLY and CDR2 FYNNEI. The CDR3 loop spans 14 amino acids. Trimming cost V 9 bases and J 1 base, with 15 bases left between them.